Shown below are 29 T cell receptor beta chains from a single sample sequenced in a study of CD8+ T cells in alopecia areata. The sequencing template was cDNA reverse transcribed from extracted RNA. The table came from immunoSEQ multiplex PCR; TCRdb's copy has only in-frame clones and leaves some out. The sample contains some 150,000 clones, roughly 61% of which appear only once. Sequencing was performed on CD4+ T cells sorted from blood, taken at week 0. Receptor source: a human donor with alopecia areata.

The V call is TRBV7-2, the J call TRBJ2-3; 9 bases match TRBD2. Per the germline V gene, CDR1 is SGHTA and CDR2 is FQGNSA. With V trimmed by 5 bases and J by 3 bases, 12 bases remained unmatched. The CDR3 sequence is 17 residues long. CDR3 region: CASSLRGGGPGTDTQYF. The CDR3 DNA reads as TGTGCCAGCAGCCTGCGCGGGGGGGGTCCTGGGACAGATACGCAGTATTTT.

This sequence joins TRBV2 and TRBJ2-3, with no clear D. Trimming took 4 bases from V and 9 from J, leaving 5 bases between them. The CDR3 consists of 10 residues. From germline, CDR1 is SNHLY and CDR2 FYNNEI. CDR3 nucleotides: TGTGCCAGCAGTGCTGGGACGCAGTATTTT. Its protein product is CASSAGTQYF. The whole variable domain, filled in from reference TRBV2 and TRBJ2-3, reads EPEVTQTPSHQVTQMGQEVILRCVPISNHLYFYWYRQILGQKVEFLVSFYNNEISEKSEIFDDQFSVERPDGSNFTLKIRSTKLEDSAMYFCASSAGTQYFGPGTRLTVL.

This clone was counted once. In DNA form, the CDR3 reads TGCGCCAGCAGCCTGGACACCCCCATCCGACCCGGGGAGCTGTTTTTT. Amino acids: CASSLDTPIRPGELFF. The chain has TRBV5-1 and TRBJ2-2; tentative D call: TRBD1 (5 bases). CDR3 length equals 16 residues. Trimming took off 4 bases at V and 6 bases at J, with 19 bases between the two ends. CDR1 and CDR2 (germline): SGHRS, YFSETQ.

DNA for the CDR3: TGCGCCAGCAGCCAAGACCCCGCTAGCGGGGGGCCACCAGGGAGACACGAGCAGTACTTC. Translated, it gives CASSQDPASGGPPGRHEQYF. V is TRBV4-1 and J is TRBJ2-7; 11 bases fit TRBD2. The trim removed 0 bases at V and 5 bases at J, leaving 18 bases unmatched. The CDR3 length is 20 residues. The germline V gene has CDR1 MGHRA and CDR2 YSYEKL.

The chain carries TRBV7-8 and TRBJ1-6; TRBD1 matches at 7 bases. Germline CDR1 SGHVS, CDR2 FQNEAQ. This CDR3 region has 15 residues. The trim removed 1 base at V and 8 bases at J, leaving 5 bases unmatched. The CDR3 is CASSLVGTEDSPLHF. The CDR3 DNA reads TGTGCCAGCAGCTTAGTGGGGACAGAAGATTCACCCCTCCACTTT.

This chain uses TRBV11-2 with TRBJ2-1; a possible D gene is TRBD2 (5 bases). Germline V gene sequence: CDR1 SGHAT, CDR2 FQNNGV. The CDR3 contains 14 residues. V was cut by 1 base and J by 6 bases, with 10 bases left in between. For the CDR3, the DNA is TGTGCCAGCAGCTTAGCGGGGTTCCTCAATGAGCAGTTCTTC. This codes for CASSLAGFLNEQFF.

There are a few counts of this clone. CDR3 region: CASSRNFAPGETQYF. For the CDR3, the DNA is TGTGCCAGTAGTAGAAATTTCGCCCCGGGGGAGACCCAGTACTTC. The V and J genes are TRBV19 and TRBJ2-5, with D possibly being TRBD2 (5 bases). Germline V gene data show CDR1 as LNHDA and CDR2 as SQIVND (reference sequence). The CDR3 sequence is 15 residues long. The V end was cut by 4 bases, the J end by 5 bases, with 17 bases between.

CDR3 sequence reads: CASSSSTDTQYF. The CDR3 coding sequence is TGTGCCAGCAGTTCTAGCACAGATACGCAGTATTTT. The chain has TRBV6-5 and TRBJ2-3; D remains ambiguous. The CDR3 spans 12 residues. Trimming removed 4 bases from V and 0 bases from J, with 2 bases in between. Per germline, CDR1 MNHEY and CDR2 SVGAGI.

CDR3 bases: TGTGCCAGCAGCCGGGGGGGAAACACCATATATTTT. It yields the protein CASSRGGNTIYF. The J gene is TRBJ1-3, the V gene TRBV7-9; weak D call: TRBD1 (5 bases). The CDR3 length is 12 residues. The V and J ends lost 5 bases and 4 bases respectively, with 6 bases between them. Germline-derived CDR1 and CDR2 are SEHNR and FQNEAQ (reference sequence).

The chain recombines TRBV25-1 with TRBJ2-7, with 14 bases matching TRBD2. The V segment lost 2 bases and the J segment 2 bases; nucleotides outside the gene matches: 5. This CDR3 has 17 residues. Germline V lookup: CDR1 MGHDK, CDR2 SYGVNS. The CDR3 region is CASSEEGLAGGPYEQYF. In DNA, the CDR3 is TGTGCCAGCAGTGAAGAAGGACTAGCGGGGGGTCCCTACGAGCAGTACTTC.

The gene calls are TRBV5-1 and TRBJ1-1; D call uncertain. The CDR3 totals 15 residues. Trimming removed 3 bases from V and 1 base from J, with 13 bases in between. From germline, CDR1 is SGHRS and CDR2 YFSETQ. The CDR3 sequence: CASSWAGLENTEAFF. Here the CDR3 DNA reads TGCGCCAGCAGCTGGGCGGGGTTGGAGAACACTGAAGCTTTCTTT.

This clone has only a few counts. The CDR3 loop reads CASKLAGGLPQETQYF. For the CDR3, the DNA is TGCGCCAGCAAGTTAGCGGGGGGCCTCCCTCAAGAGACCCAGTACTTC. The chain is built from TRBV5-1 and TRBJ2-5; 10 bases are shared with TRBD2. The CDR3 covers 16 residues. V was clipped by 6 bases and J by 2 bases; unmatched bases: 10. Germline-derived CDR1 and CDR2 are SGHRS and YFSETQ.

V gene TRBV5-1 combines with J gene TRBJ2-5; 9 bases agree with TRBD2. Germline CDR1 is SGHRS and CDR2 is YFSETQ. Trimming took 4 bases from V and 4 from J; bases not matched to a gene: 5. The CDR3 extends over 14 amino acids. CDR3 DNA: TGCGCCAGCAGCCCCGTAGCGGGGGTAGAGACCCAGTACTTC. It specifies CASSPVAGVETQYF.

For the CDR3, the DNA is TGTGCCAGCAGCCGGACTAGCGGGGGGGCAGATACGCAGTATTTT. It specifies CASSRTSGGADTQYF. The V and J genes are TRBV7-3 and TRBJ2-3; 15 bases line up with TRBD2. The CDR3 runs 15 residues. Losses at the gene ends were 5 bases for V and 4 bases for J; bases not matched to a gene: 1. CDR1 and CDR2 (germline): SGHTA, FQGTGA. The whole variable domain, filled in from reference TRBV7-3 and TRBJ2-3, reads GAGVSQTPSNKVTEKGKYVELRCDPISGHTALYWYRQSLGQGPEFLIYFQGTGAADDSGLPNDRFFAVRPEGSVSTLKIQRTERGDSAVYLCASSRTSGGADTQYFGPGTRLTVL.

This clone was recorded once. The chain recombines TRBV7-9 with TRBJ2-5; D call uncertain. This CDR3 is built from 11 residues. Germline CDR1 and CDR2: SEHNR and FQNEAQ (reference sequence). V lost 2 bases and J lost 4, with 2 bases in between. CDR3 DNA sequence: TGTGCCAGCAGCTTATCAGAGACCCAGTACTTC. Translating it yields CASSLSETQYF.

The chain couples TRBV6-1 to TRBJ1-5; 8 positions match TRBD1. This CDR3 has 16 residues. Per the germline V gene, CDR1 is MNHNS and CDR2 is SASEGT. With 2 bases clipped from V and 1 base from J, the junction kept 4 bases outside the gene matches. CDR3 bases: TGTGCCAGCAGTGAACGGCGGACAGGGAGCAATCAGCCCCAGCATTTT. This gives the protein CASSERRTGSNQPQHF.

The chain combines TRBV29-1 with TRBJ1-4; D unresolved. Germline-derived CDR1 and CDR2 are SQVTM and ANQGSEA. V dropped 6 bases and J dropped 4 bases, with 9 bases sitting between them. CDR3 length: 12 residues. In nucleotides, the CDR3 is TGCAGCGTCCAAGGGAGTAATGAAAAACTGTTTTTT. Residues: CSVQGSNEKLFF. Drawing the rest from reference TRBV29-1 and TRBJ1-4, the complete variable domain is SAVISQKPSRDICQRGTSLTIQCQVDSQVTMMFWYRQQPGQSLTLIATANQGSEATYESGFVIDKFPISRPNLTFSTLTVSNMSPEDSSIYLCSVQGSNEKLFFGSGTQLSVL.

This chain joins TRBV11-3 and TRBJ1-1; the D gene is possibly TRBD1 (5 bases). The CDR3 consists of 14 residues. V lost 3 bases and J lost 1, with 9 bases in between. Germline V gives CDR1 SGHNT, CDR2 YENEEA. The CDR3 DNA follows: TGTGCCAGCAGCTTTGGCAGGGCGAACACTGAAGCTTTCTTT. As protein: CASSFGRANTEAFF.

The chain combines TRBV5-6 with TRBJ1-5, with 7 nucleotides matching TRBD1. The V and J ends lost 0 bases and 3 bases, in that order; junction bases with no gene match: 6. Germline V lookup: CDR1 SGHDT, CDR2 YYEEEE. This CDR3 has 16 amino acids. The CDR3 is CASSLVSGGYNQPQHF. Here the CDR3 DNA reads TGTGCCAGCAGCTTGGTTTCAGGGGGGTACAATCAGCCCCAGCATTTT. Together with reference TRBV5-6 and TRBJ1-5, the CDR3 gives the full variable domain: DAGVTQSPTHLIKTRGQQVTLRCSPKSGHDTVSWYQQALGQGPQFIFQYYEEEERQRGNFPDRFSGHQFPNYSSELNVNALLLGDSALYLCASSLVSGGYNQPQHFGDGTRLSIL.

The chain couples TRBV11-2 to TRBJ2-5, with TRBD2 as a possible D gene (5 bases). The CDR3 is 14 residues long. CDR1 SGHAT and CDR2 FQNNGV come from the germline V gene. The ends were cut back, 7 bases at V and 7 bases at J, with 19 bases in the middle. CDR3 in DNA: TGTGCCAGCAACAACTCGAGCATGGCGGGGACCCAGTACTTC. Translated: CASNNSSMAGTQYF. The variable domain in full, with the rest retrieved from reference TRBV11-2 and TRBJ2-5, is EAGVAQSPRYKIIEKRQSVAFWCNPISGHATLYWYQQILGQGPKLLIQFQNNGVVDDSQLPKDRFSAERLKGVDSTLKIQPAKLEDSAVYLCASNNSSMAGTQYFGPGTRLLVL.

This chain joins TRBV7-2 and TRBJ2-3; 9 bases are shared with TRBD2. The germline CDR1 and CDR2 sequences are SGHTA and FQGNSA. This CDR3 spans 16 amino acids. V gave up 2 bases and J gave up 5 bases; unmatched junction bases: 8. CDR3 in amino acids: CASSLTSGLAIDTQYF. In nucleotides, the CDR3 is TGTGCCAGCAGCTTAACATCGGGACTAGCTATAGATACGCAGTATTTT.

This clone was seen a few times. The chain joins TRBV29-1 to TRBJ2-4, with D perhaps being TRBD1 or TRBD2 (6 bases each). Germline V gene data show CDR1 as SQVTM and CDR2 as ANQGSEA. The CDR3 runs to 12 residues. Trimming stripped 3 bases from V and 8 bases from J, with 11 bases between. The CDR3 sequence: CSVDGGSDIQYF. CDR3 coding DNA: TGCAGCGTTGACGGGGGCAGTGACATTCAGTACTTC. The full variable domain, its missing parts supplied by reference TRBV29-1 and TRBJ2-4, is SAVISQKPSRDICQRGTSLTIQCQVDSQVTMMFWYRQQPGQSLTLIATANQGSEATYESGFVIDKFPISRPNLTFSTLTVSNMSPEDSSIYLCSVDGGSDIQYFGAGTRLSVL.

The chain couples TRBV2 to TRBJ2-5, with TRBD1 identical over 9 bases. CDR1 and CDR2 (germline): SNHLY, FYNNEI. The J segment lost 2 bases and the V segment lost 8 bases, leaving 9 bases of the junction unmatched. CDR3 length: 15 residues. Here the CDR3 reads CASGSTGGPQETQYF. DNA for the CDR3: TGTGCCAGCGGATCGACAGGGGGACCTCAAGAGACCCAGTACTTC.

The chain links TRBV5-6 to TRBJ1-2, with TRBD1 as a possible D gene (6 bases). This CDR3 spans 15 amino acids. Trimming took 4 bases from V and 4 from J, leaving 17 bases between them. Germline CDR1 and CDR2: SGHDT and YYEEEE. CDR3 in amino acids: CASSRRGQRVYGYTF. DNA of the CDR3: TGTGCCAGCAGCCGCCGGGGACAAAGGGTCTATGGCTACACCTTC.

The V call is TRBV30, the J call TRBJ1-6; no clear D. The CDR3 is 16 residues long. Trimming cost V 0 bases and J 7 bases, with 16 bases left between them. The V gene's germline CDR1 is GTSNPN and CDR2 SVGIG (reference sequence). The CDR3 loop reads CAWSVGREAVNSPLHF. In DNA, the CDR3 is TGTGCCTGGAGTGTCGGTCGCGAAGCGGTAAATTCACCCCTCCACTTT. The variable domain in full, completed from reference TRBV30 and TRBJ1-6, reads SQTIHQWPATLVQPVGSPLSLECTVEGTSNPNLYWYRQAAGRGLQLLFYSVGIGQISSEVPQNLSASRPQDRQFILSSKKLLLSDSGFYLCAWSVGREAVNSPLHFGNGTRLTVT.

The chain joins TRBV27 to TRBJ2-5, with a tentative D call TRBD1 (5 bases). The CDR3 is made up of 14 amino acids. Between the trimmed V and J ends, which lost 5 bases and 5 bases, there was a span of 15 bases. From germline, CDR1 is MNHEY and CDR2 SMNVEV (reference sequence). The CDR3 reads CASSRSTVGETQYF. For the CDR3, the DNA is TGTGCCAGCAGTAGGTCGACAGTAGGGGAGACCCAGTACTTC.

The J gene is TRBJ2-3, the V gene TRBV20-1; D is unresolved. This CDR3 has 11 residues. Deletions cut 1 base from V and 6 bases from J, with 5 bases between. From germline, CDR1 is DFQATT and CDR2 SNEGSKA (reference sequence). The CDR3 sequence: CSARVADTQYF. Here the CDR3 DNA reads TGCAGTGCTAGAGTCGCTGATACGCAGTATTTT.

In DNA form, the CDR3 reads TGCAGCGTCGAACCAGGGGAACACCAGCCCCAGCATTTT. This sequence encodes CSVEPGEHQPQHF. V gene TRBV29-1 combines with J gene TRBJ1-5; TRBD1 might be the D (6 bases). Trimming left V 6 bases short and J 7 bases short, with 16 bases between. The CDR3 sequence is 13 residues long. The germline V gene has CDR1 SQVTM and CDR2 ANQGSEA.

The chain has TRBV5-5 and TRBJ1-2; D perhaps matches TRBD1 (5 bases). Trimming took off 0 bases at V and 4 bases at J, with 10 bases between the two ends. This CDR3 spans 14 amino acids. The germline gives CDR1 SGHKS, CDR2 YYEKEE (reference sequence). CDR3 bases: TGTGCCAGCAGCTTGGAGCAGGGTTTCTATGGCTACACCTTC. Translated: CASSLEQGFYGYTF.